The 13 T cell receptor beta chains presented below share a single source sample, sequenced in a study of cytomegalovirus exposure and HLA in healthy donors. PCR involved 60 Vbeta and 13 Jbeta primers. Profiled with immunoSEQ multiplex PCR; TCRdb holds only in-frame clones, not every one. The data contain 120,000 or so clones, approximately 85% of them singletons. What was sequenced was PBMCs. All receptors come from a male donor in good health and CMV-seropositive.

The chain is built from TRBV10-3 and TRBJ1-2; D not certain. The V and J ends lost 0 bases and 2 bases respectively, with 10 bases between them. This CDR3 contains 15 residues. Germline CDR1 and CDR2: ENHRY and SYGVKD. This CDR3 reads CAISESGRPNYGYTF. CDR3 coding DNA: TGTGCCATCAGTGAGTCGGGCAGGCCGAACTATGGCTACACCTTC.

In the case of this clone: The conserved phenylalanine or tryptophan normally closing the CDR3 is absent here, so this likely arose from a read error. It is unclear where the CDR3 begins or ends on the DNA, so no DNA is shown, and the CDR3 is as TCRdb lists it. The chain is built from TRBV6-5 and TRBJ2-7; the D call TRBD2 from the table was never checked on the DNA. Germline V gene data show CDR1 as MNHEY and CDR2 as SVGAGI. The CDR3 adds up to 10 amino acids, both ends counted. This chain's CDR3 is CASSSRWTQG.

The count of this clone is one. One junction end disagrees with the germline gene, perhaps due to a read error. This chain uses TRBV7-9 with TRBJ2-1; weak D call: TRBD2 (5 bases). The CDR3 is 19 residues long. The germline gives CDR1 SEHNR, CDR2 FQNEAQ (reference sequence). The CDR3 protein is CSSRSIGLANTSPRNEQFF. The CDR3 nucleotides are TGTTCCAGCAGATCAATCGGGCTAGCAAACACATCCCCTCGTAATGAGCAGTTCTTC.

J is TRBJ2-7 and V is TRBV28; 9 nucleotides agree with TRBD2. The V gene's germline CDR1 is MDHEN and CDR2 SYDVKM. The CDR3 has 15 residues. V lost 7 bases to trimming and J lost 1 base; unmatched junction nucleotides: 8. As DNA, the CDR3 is TGTGCCAGCATCCGTGGAGCGGGGGGTTCCTACGAGCAGTACTTC. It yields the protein CASIRGAGGSYEQYF.

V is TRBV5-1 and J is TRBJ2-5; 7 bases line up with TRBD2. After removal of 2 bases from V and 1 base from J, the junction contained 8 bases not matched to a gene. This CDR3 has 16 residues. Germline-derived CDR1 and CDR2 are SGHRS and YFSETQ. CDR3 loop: CASSFSPGRSQETQYF. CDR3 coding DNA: TGCGCCAGCAGCTTTTCTCCCGGGAGGTCCCAAGAGACCCAGTACTTC.

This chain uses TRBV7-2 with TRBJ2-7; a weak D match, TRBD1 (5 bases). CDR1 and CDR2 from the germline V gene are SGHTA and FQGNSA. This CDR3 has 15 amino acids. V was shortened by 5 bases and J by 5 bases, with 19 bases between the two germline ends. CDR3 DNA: TGTGCCAGCAGCATAGGGGCAATGGGTTCAGACGAGCAGTACTTC. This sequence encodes CASSIGAMGSDEQYF.

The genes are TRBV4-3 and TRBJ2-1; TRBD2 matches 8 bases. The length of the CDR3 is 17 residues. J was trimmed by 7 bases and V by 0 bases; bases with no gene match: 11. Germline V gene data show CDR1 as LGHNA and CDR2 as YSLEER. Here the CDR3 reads CASSQEFQSGSKNEQFF. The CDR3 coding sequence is TGCGCCAGCAGCCAAGAATTTCAGAGCGGGAGTAAGAATGAGCAGTTCTTC.

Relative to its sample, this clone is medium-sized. CDR3 nucleotide sequence: TGTGCCAGCAGCTTGACGACCCGCACGGGACTGCTGTTTTTT. Translation: CASSLTTRTGLLFF. This rearrangement joins TRBV11-2 to TRBJ1-4; D is perhaps TRBD1 (5 bases). The germline V gene has CDR1 SGHAT and CDR2 FQNNGV. CDR3 size: 14 residues. Between the trimmed V and J ends, which lost 3 bases and 14 bases, there was a span of 19 bases.

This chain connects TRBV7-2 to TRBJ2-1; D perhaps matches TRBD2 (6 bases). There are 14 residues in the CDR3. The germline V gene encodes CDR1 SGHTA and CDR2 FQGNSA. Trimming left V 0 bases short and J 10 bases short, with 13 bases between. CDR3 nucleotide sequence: TGTGCCAGCAGCTTAGCGCGTAGCGGAGGCGAGCAGTTCTTC. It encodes CASSLARSGGEQFF.

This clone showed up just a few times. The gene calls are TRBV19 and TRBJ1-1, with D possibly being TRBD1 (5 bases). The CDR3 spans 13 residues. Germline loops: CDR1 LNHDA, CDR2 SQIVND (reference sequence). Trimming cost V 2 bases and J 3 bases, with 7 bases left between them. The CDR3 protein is CASSITRDTEAFF. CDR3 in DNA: TGTGCCAGTAGTATAACCAGGGACACTGAAGCTTTCTTT.

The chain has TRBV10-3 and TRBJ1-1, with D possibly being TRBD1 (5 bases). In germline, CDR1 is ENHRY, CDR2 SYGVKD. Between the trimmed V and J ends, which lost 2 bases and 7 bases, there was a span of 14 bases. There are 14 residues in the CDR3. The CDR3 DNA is TGTGCCATCAGTGAGGCGGGGGTAGGAGGTGAAGCTTTCTTT. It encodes CAISEAGVGGEAFF.

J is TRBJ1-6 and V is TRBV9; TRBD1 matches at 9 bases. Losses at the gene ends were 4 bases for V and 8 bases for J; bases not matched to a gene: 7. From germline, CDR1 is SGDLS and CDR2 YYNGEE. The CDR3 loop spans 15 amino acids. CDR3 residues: CASSTQGASDSPLHF. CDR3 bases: TGTGCCAGCAGCACACAGGGGGCTTCAGATTCACCCCTCCACTTT.

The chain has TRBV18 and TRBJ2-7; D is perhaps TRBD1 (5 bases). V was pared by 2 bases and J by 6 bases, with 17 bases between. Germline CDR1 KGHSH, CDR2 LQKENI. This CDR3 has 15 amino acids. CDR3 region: CASSPSGNRQFEQYF. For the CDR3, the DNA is TGTGCCAGCTCACCATCAGGAAATCGACAGTTCGAGCAGTACTTC.